Reported below is one T cell receptor (beta chain). This specimen comes from a study of blood T cell repertoires in COVID-19. Original processing notes: Cell counts per sample came from amplifying reference gene primers. Only in-frame clones appear in the TCRdb table, and some are missing; sequencing was by immunoSEQ multiplex PCR. V, J and clone size reflect that table, while D and trimming were determined from the DNA. Here the sample spans around 60,000 clones, roughly 89% being singletons. Material for sequencing was peripheral blood. The clonotype comes from an elderly woman with acute or convalescent COVID-19.

This CDR3 reads CASSTLGWGAGNTIYF. As DNA, the CDR3 is TGTGCCAGCAGCACCCTCGGCTGGGGGGCTGGAAACACCATATATTTT. This chain connects TRBV28 to TRBJ1-3; D is perhaps TRBD1 (5 bases). CDR1 is MDHEN, CDR2 SYDVKM, per germline. This CDR3 comprises 16 residues. Trimming took off 6 bases at V and 2 bases at J, with 17 bases between the two ends.